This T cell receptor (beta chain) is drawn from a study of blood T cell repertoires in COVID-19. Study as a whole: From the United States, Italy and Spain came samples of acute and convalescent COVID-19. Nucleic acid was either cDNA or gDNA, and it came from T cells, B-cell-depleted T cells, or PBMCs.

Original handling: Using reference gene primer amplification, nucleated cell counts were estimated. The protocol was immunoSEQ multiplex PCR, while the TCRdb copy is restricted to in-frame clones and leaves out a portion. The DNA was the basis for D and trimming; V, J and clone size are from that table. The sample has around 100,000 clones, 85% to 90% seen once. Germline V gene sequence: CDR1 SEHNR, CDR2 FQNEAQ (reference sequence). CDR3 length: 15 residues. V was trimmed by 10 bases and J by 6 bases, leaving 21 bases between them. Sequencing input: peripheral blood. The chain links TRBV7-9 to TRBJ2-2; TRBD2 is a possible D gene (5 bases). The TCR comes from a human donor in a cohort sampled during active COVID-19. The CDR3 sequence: CATQLHAGPAGELFF. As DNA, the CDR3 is TGTGCCACCCAGCTCCATGCGGGTCCAGCCGGGGAGCTGTTTTTT.